The entry below describes one T cell receptor (beta chain). This CDR3 has 16 amino acids. Germline lookup yields CDR1 LNHNV and CDR2 YYDKDF (reference sequence). The germline V and J ends were trimmed by 0 bases and 0 bases, with 9 bases remaining between them. This specimen belongs to a study of blood T cell repertoires in COVID-19. As processed by the authors: Estimation of nucleated cell counts was performed using reference gene primer amplification. TCRdb's copy holds only in-frame clones and misses some; the assay was immunoSEQ multiplex PCR. For V, J and clone size, that table is used; D and trimming come from the DNA. The sample holds over 85,000 clones; around 75% are singletons and the top ten take around 22%.

The chain couples TRBV15 to TRBJ1-3; unclear D gene. This TCR was recovered from a man aged 65 to 85 with acute or convalescent COVID-19. Sequenced sample: peripheral blood. The CDR3 protein is CATSRDFGDSGNTIYF. The CDR3 region has the DNA TGTGCCACCAGCAGAGATTTTGGAGACTCTGGAAACACCATATATTTT.